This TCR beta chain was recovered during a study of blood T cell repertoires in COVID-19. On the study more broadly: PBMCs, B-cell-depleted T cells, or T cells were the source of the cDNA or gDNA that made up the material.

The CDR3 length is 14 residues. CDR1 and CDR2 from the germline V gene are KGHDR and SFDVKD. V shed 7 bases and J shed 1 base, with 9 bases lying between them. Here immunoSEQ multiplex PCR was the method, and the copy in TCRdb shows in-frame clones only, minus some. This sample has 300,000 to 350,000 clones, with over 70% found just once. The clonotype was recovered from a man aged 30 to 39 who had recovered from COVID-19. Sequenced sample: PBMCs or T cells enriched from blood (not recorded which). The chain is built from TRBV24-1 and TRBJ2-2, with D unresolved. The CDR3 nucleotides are TGTGCCACCAGAACCCCAGGGAACACCGGGGAGCTGTTTTTT. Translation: CATRTPGNTGELFF.